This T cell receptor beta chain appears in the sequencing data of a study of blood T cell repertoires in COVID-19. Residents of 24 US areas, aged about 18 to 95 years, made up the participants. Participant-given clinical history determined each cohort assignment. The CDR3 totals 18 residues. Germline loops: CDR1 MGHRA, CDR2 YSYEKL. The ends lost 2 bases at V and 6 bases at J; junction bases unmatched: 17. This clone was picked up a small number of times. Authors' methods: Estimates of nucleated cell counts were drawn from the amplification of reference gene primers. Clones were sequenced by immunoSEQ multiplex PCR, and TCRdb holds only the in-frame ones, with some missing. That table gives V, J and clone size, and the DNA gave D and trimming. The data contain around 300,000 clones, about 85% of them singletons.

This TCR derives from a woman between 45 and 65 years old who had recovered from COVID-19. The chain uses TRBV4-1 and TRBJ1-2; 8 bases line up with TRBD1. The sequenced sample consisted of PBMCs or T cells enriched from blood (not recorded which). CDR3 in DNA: TGCGCCAGCAGCCAACCTTTGCAACGGACAGGGTTATATCATGGCTACACCTTC. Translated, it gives CASSQPLQRTGLYHGYTF.